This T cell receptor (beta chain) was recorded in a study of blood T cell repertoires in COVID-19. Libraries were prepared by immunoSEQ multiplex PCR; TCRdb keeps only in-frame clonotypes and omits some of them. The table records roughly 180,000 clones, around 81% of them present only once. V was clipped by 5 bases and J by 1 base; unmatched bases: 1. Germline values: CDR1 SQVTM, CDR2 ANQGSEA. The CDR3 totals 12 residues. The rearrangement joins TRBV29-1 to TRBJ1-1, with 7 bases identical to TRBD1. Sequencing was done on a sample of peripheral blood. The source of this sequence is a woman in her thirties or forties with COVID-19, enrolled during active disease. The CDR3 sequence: CSVHRGNTEAFF. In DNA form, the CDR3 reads TGCAGCGTTCACAGGGGGAACACTGAAGCTTTCTTT.